The entry below describes one T cell receptor (beta chain). The target antigen is unknown. Germline values: CDR1 SGHRS, CDR2 YFSETQ. Germline trimming cut 2 bases from V and 2 bases from J; bases unmatched to any gene: 3. CDR3 length: 16 residues. This entry belongs to a study of lymphopenia after photon versus proton radiotherapy. The assay was immunoSEQ multiplex PCR, and TCRdb's table has in-frame clones only and misses some. The sample lists 50,000 to 75,000 clones; approximately 86% were seen once. General study findings and limits: After lymphocyte nadir, photon-treated repertoires showed oligoclonal expansion, especially CD8+ Temra. Relative stability marked proton patients; photon patients lost diversity and naive cells. A bigger post-nadir fall in TCR diversity correlated inversely with survival time in deceased patients.

V and J are TRBV5-1 and TRBJ2-2, with 10 bases matching TRBD1. The sequence was collected from a middle-aged man with gastric cancer. Specimen: peripheral blood, collected from a patient treated with photon-based radiotherapy. This CDR3 reads CASSLRTGGNTGELFF. The CDR3 DNA reads as TGCGCCAGCAGCTTACGGACAGGGGGAAACACCGGGGAGCTGTTTTTT.